This T cell receptor beta chain was recovered during a study of T cell changes during pregnancy in multiple sclerosis. Here immunoSEQ multiplex PCR was the method, and the copy in TCRdb shows in-frame clones only, minus some. The sample lists 69,000 or so clones; over 75% were seen once. This CDR3 is 12 amino acids long. Germline V lookup: CDR1 LNHDA, CDR2 SQIVND (reference sequence). V lost 4 bases to trimming and J lost 5 bases, with 8 bases between them. The table lists this clone with a few counts. The V call is TRBV19, the J call TRBJ1-2; D call uncertain. The origin of this receptor is a female donor in good health, enrolled as a control in a pregnancy study. The material was CD4+ T cells from peripheral blood mononuclear cells, obtained in the third trimester of pregnancy. The chain's CDR3 is CASSTREYGYTF. The CDR3 nucleotides are TGTGCCAGTAGTACCCGGGAGTATGGCTACACCTTC.